Reported below is one TCR beta chain. CDR1 is SEHNR and CDR2 is FQNEAQ in the germline V gene (reference sequence). V lost 6 bases, J lost 4 bases, and 3 bases lay in between. The CDR3 covers 11 residues. The data were taken from a study of Tregs in tolerant kidney transplant recipients. Sequencing was performed with immunoSEQ multiplex PCR; in TCRdb, only in-frame clones are kept and a portion is missing. This table holds under 100,000 clones, about 92% found once. The clonotype was recovered from a human donor in good health. Sequenced material: CD8+ T cells from blood. The chain employs TRBV7-9 and TRBJ1-4; no definite D call. In DNA form, the CDR3 reads TGTGCCAGCAGGTATAATGAAAAACTGTTTTTT. The encoded protein is CASRYNEKLFF. Complete variable domain (other parts from reference TRBV7-9 and TRBJ1-4): DTGVSQNPRHKITKRGQNVTFRCDPISEHNRLYWYRQTLGQGPEFLTYFQNEAQLEKSRLLSDRFSAERPKGSFSTLEIQRTEQGDSAMYLCASRYNEKLFFGSGTQLSVL.